This TCR beta chain was profiled in a study of T cell responses to AZD1222 COVID-19 vaccine. Points from the study as a whole: Nearly half of unique spike-specific TCRs reportedly avoided B.1.351 and B.1.1.7 mutated regions. Only six AZD1222 recipients tested seropositive at baseline. The sample set comprised mostly white British donors with more females, and clonal diversity was possibly underestimated. Sampled repertoires all dated from after the peak T cell response.

A word on this clone: Its antigen remains unidentified.

The table came from immunoSEQ multiplex PCR; TCRdb's copy has only in-frame clones and leaves some out. The sample records over 100,000 clones, around 90% being singletons. The CDR3 is made up of 16 amino acids. With 2 bases clipped from V and 0 bases from J, the junction kept 3 bases outside the gene matches. Germline CDR1 is MNHEY and CDR2 is SVGAGI. The rearrangement links TRBV6-5 to TRBJ2-2; 7 bases match TRBD2. The sample here was peripheral blood, taken on day 0 of AZD1222 vaccination. The TCR originated in an adult in good health. The CDR3 here is CASSYRGLANTGELFF. CDR3 in DNA: TGTGCCAGCAGTTACCGAGGACTAGCGAACACCGGGGAGCTGTTTTTT.